The clone carrying this T cell receptor beta chain was detected many times. Two rounds of multiplex PCR amplified TCR beta CDR3 from genomic DNA. The first round of PCR was done with primers that matched each TRBV and TRBJ gene. TCRdb redid the calling of the multiplex PCR reads with MiXCR, one entry per CDR3 protein. This table holds 30,000 to 40,000 distinct CDR3 sequences, roughly a quarter found once. Assessment by CT and PET/CT found all patients node-negative, and none had prior chemotherapy, radiotherapy or other malignancies. The sample originates from a study of prognosis after radiotherapy for stage I lung cancer. Study-wide context: The approximately 13 male and more than five female patients were aged 53 to 84, median roughly 70 years.

This CDR3 has 15 residues. V was trimmed by 6 bases and J by 7 bases, leaving 19 bases between them. From germline, CDR1 is MNHNS and CDR2 SASEGT. The J gene is TRBJ1-5, the V gene TRBV6-1; tentatively, D is TRBD1 (6 bases). Sequences were derived from PBMCs, sampled before or after stereotactic body radiation therapy (not recorded which). The sequence was obtained from a donor aged 50 or older with non-small cell lung cancer. The CDR3 region is CASRGARGPEQPQHF. CDR3 nucleotide sequence: TGTGCCAGCAGAGGGGCCAGGGGACCCGAACAGCCCCAGCATTTT.